Listed below are T cell receptor beta chains from one sample, sequenced in a study of T cell repertoires in cytomegalovirus infection. Using its own MiXCR run on the reads, TCRdb lists one record per CDR3 protein. The table records roughly 920,000 distinct CDR3 sequences, 30% to 40% of them present only once. Antigen specificity for these receptors is unknown. The sequencing here drew on cultured CD8+ T cells from PBMCs, taken from culture after CMV antigen stimulation. These TCRs come from a human donor in good health (CMV status not recorded). Some clones in this sample may be carry-over from other donors' samples. CDR3s include the opening cysteine and the closing phenylalanine or tryptophan. D genes are given only for firm matches. Not every row has a clone size; where given, it reads once, few, many or a size class.

cdr3_aa cdr3_nt j_call clone_size v_call d_call
CASRRGNDYGYTF TGTGCCAGCAGGAGGGGAAACGACTATGGCTACACCTTC TRBJ1-2 - TRBV7-9 -
CASSLQEEGYTF TGTGCCAGCAGCTTGCAGGAAGAAGGCTACACCTTC TRBJ1-2 few TRBV5-4 -
CASSHVRGPTPPSFDNEQFF TGTGCCAGCAGCCATGTTCGGGGCCCGACCCCCCCAAGCTTCGACAATGAGCAGTTCTTC TRBJ2-1 few TRBV3-1 -
CATSRVAGGDTEAFF TGTGCCACCAGCAGAGTGGCAGGGGGTGACACTGAAGCTTTCTTT TRBJ1-1 - TRBV15 TRBD1
CASTRGTGNQPQHF TGTGCCAGTACCCGGGGGACTGGGAATCAGCCCCAGCATTTT TRBJ1-5 - TRBV19 -
CSAKDGGPEAFF TGCAGTGCTAAGGACGGGGGGCCTGAAGCTTTCTTT TRBJ1-1 - TRBV20-1 -
CASSQDAGVYNEQFF TGCGCCAGCAGCCAAGATGCAGGGGTCTACAATGAGCAGTTCTTC TRBJ2-1 - TRBV4-1 -
CAISESGTGAYNEQFF TGTGCCATCAGTGAGTCCGGAACAGGGGCCTACAATGAGCAGTTCTTC TRBJ2-1 many TRBV10-3 TRBD1
CASSTGGSGGNNEQFF TGCGCCAGCAGCACCGGCGGAAGCGGGGGAAACAATGAGCAGTTCTTC TRBJ2-1 - TRBV10-1 TRBD2
CASSSPLAGGNSGANVLTF TGTGCCAGCAGTTCCCCCCTAGCGGGGGGGAACTCTGGGGCCAACGTCCTGACTTTC TRBJ2-6 few TRBV6-5 TRBD2
CSAGPLSGKYNSPLHF TGCAGTGCTGGGCCCCTTTCGGGGAAGTATAATTCACCCCTCCACTTT TRBJ1-6 - TRBV20-1 -
CASSSMEPEAFF TGTGCCAGCAGCTCTATGGAGCCTGAAGCTTTCTTT TRBJ1-1 few TRBV7-2 -
CSASPTGSYTF TGCAGTGCTAGCCCTACAGGCAGCTACACCTTC TRBJ1-2 - TRBV20-1 -
CASSYRPTRETQYF TGTGCCAGCAGTTATCGGCCTACAAGGGAGACCCAGTACTTC TRBJ2-5 - TRBV6-2/TRBV6-3 -
CASSYPMGVAYEQYF TGTGCCAGCAGTTACCCGATGGGCGTAGCCTACGAGCAGTACTTC TRBJ2-7 - TRBV6-2/TRBV6-3 -
CASSHGTGDGYGYTF TGTGCCAGCAGTCACGGGACAGGGGATGGCTATGGCTACACCTTC TRBJ1-2 - TRBV27 TRBD1
CASSRPEGYTF TGTGCCAGCAGTAGACCCGAGGGCTACACCTTC TRBJ1-2 few TRBV2 -
CASSHVLEEDYGYTF TGCGCCAGCAGCCATGTGCTGGAGGAGGACTATGGCTACACCTTC TRBJ1-2 - TRBV4-1 -
CSARDRRYNEQFF TGCAGTGCCCGGGACAGACGATACAATGAGCAGTTCTTC TRBJ2-1 - TRBV20-1 TRBD1
CASTHLGTRAYNEQFF TGTGCCAGCACCCACCTCGGGACACGTGCGTACAATGAGCAGTTCTTC TRBJ2-1 once TRBV27 -
CASSLAPTGVGRPQHF TGTGCCAGCAGCTTAGCGCCGACAGGGGTGGGGAGGCCCCAGCATTTT TRBJ1-5 - TRBV7-6 TRBD1
CASSPRTGGYTDTQYF TGTGCCAGCAGCCCCAGGACAGGGGGGTATACAGATACGCAGTATTTT TRBJ2-3 - TRBV7-2 TRBD1
CASSPPARVQETQYF TGTGCCAGCAGCCCCCCCGCGAGGGTTCAAGAGACCCAGTACTTC TRBJ2-5 few TRBV7-9 -
CASTAVGWRGPNEQFF TGTGCCAGCACCGCCGTTGGGTGGCGGGGTCCTAATGAGCAGTTCTTC TRBJ2-1 - TRBV6-5 -
CASSSSGRVSEAFF TGTGCCAGCAGCTCCTCCGGGAGAGTGTCTGAAGCTTTCTTT TRBJ1-1 few TRBV9 -
CASSLAKGTETQYF TGTGCCAGCAGCTTAGCTAAGGGTACGGAGACCCAGTACTTC TRBJ2-5 few TRBV7-9 -
CASSLWDRRNEKLFF TGTGCCAGCAGTTTATGGGACAGGAGGAATGAAAAACTGTTTTTT TRBJ1-4 - TRBV28 TRBD1
CASRPFRTLLYYGYTF TGTGCCAGTAGACCCTTTCGGACTCTCCTTTACTATGGCTACACCTTC TRBJ1-2 - TRBV19 -
CASSYRAYQPQHF TGTGCCAGCAGCTACAGGGCCTATCAGCCCCAGCATTTT TRBJ1-5 many TRBV7-2 -
CASRLLGTGDEKLFF TGTGCCAGCAGACTCCTCGGGACAGGGGATGAAAAACTGTTTTTT TRBJ1-4 - TRBV12-3/TRBV12-4 TRBD1
CASSLRTGRWETQYF TGTGCCAGCAGTCTCAGGACAGGGAGGTGGGAGACCCAGTACTTC TRBJ2-5 many TRBV6-5 TRBD1
CASSTRTSGIQAVYNEQFF TGTGCCAGCAGCACACGGACTAGCGGGATCCAGGCGGTCTACAATGAGCAGTTCTTC TRBJ2-1 few TRBV7-4 TRBD2
CASSPREGWTTGELFF TGTGCCAGCAGCCCCCGGGAGGGGTGGACCACCGGGGAGCTGTTTTTT TRBJ2-2 few TRBV7-2 TRBD2
CASSLELAAEQFF TGTGCCAGCAGCTTGGAACTAGCCGCTGAGCAGTTCTTC TRBJ2-1 - TRBV5-4 -
CASSPRDSSSGNTIYF TGTGCCAGCAGCCCTAGGGACTCAAGCTCTGGAAACACCATATATTTT TRBJ1-3 many TRBV7-8 -
CVSGTSNNEQFF TGTGTCAGTGGGACTAGCAACAATGAGCAGTTCTTC TRBJ2-1 many TRBV28 TRBD2
CASTGLAGASSYNEQFF TGTGCCAGCACGGGACTAGCGGGGGCCAGCTCCTACAATGAGCAGTTCTTC TRBJ2-1 - TRBV28 TRBD2
CATGAGQSETGELFF TGTGCCACCGGGGCAGGACAGAGCGAGACCGGGGAGCTGTTTTTT TRBJ2-2 - TRBV24-1 -
CASSETATNEKLFF TGTGCCAGCAGCGAGACAGCAACTAATGAAAAACTGTTTTTT TRBJ1-4 few TRBV7-2 -
CASSYGSTWGTGNTIYF TGTGCCAGCAGTTACGGGTCCACGTGGGGCACTGGAAACACCATATATTTT TRBJ1-3 few TRBV6-5 -